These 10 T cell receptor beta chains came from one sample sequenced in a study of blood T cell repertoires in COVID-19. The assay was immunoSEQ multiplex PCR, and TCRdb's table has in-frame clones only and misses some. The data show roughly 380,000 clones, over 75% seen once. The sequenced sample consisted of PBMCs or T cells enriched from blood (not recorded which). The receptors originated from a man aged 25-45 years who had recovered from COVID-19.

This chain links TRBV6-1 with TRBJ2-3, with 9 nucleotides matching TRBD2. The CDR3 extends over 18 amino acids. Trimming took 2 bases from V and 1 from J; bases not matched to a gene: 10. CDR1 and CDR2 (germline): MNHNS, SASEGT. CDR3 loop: CASSEQAGGLPGTDTQYF. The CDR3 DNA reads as TGTGCCAGCAGTGAACAAGCGGGGGGCCTTCCTGGCACAGATACGCAGTATTTT.

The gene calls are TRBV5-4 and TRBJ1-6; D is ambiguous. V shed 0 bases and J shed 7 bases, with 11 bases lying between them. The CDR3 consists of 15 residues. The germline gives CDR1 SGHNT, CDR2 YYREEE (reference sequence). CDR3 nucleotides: TGTGCCAGCAGCTTGGACAGAAGTCCGAATTCACCCCTCCACTTT. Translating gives CASSLDRSPNSPLHF.

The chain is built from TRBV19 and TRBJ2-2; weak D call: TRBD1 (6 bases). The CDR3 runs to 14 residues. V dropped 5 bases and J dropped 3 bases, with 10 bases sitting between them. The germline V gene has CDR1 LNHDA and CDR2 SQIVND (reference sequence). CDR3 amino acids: CASSWGRDTGELFF. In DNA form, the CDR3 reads TGTGCCAGTAGTTGGGGGCGCGACACCGGGGAGCTGTTTTTT.

The DNA of the CDR3 is TGTGCCAGCAGCCAAAATTTAGGAGCAGGGGGTTCACCCCTCCACTTT. Protein product: CASSQNLGAGGSPLHF. The chain employs TRBV3-1 (or the pseudogene TRBV3-2) and TRBJ1-6, with 7 bases identical to TRBD1. Germline-derived CDR1 and CDR2 are LGHDT and YNNKEL (reference sequence). After removal of 2 bases from V and 9 bases from J, the junction contained 10 bases not matched to a gene. This CDR3 spans 16 amino acids.

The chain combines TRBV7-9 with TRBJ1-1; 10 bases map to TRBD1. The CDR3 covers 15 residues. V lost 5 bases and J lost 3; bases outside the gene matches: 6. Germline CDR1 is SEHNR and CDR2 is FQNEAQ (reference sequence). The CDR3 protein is CASSPDRGTDTEAFF. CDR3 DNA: TGTGCCAGCAGCCCGGACAGGGGGACGGACACTGAAGCTTTCTTT.

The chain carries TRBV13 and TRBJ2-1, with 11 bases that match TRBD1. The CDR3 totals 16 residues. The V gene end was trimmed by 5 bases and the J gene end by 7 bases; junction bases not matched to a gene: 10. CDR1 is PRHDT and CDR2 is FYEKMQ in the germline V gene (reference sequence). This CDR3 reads CASSTRTGTGGNEQFF. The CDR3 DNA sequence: TGTGCCAGCAGCACTAGAACCGGGACAGGGGGGAATGAGCAGTTCTTC.

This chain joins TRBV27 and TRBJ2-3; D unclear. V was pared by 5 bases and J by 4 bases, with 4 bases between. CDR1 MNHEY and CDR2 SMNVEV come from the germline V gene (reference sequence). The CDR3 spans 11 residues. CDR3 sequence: CASSLADTQYF. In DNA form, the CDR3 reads TGTGCCAGCAGTCTAGCAGATACGCAGTATTTT.

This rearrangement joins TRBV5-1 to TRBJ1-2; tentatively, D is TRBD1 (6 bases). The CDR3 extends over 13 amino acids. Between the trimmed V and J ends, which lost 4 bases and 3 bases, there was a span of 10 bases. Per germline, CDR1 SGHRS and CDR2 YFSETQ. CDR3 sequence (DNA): TGCGCCAGCAGCAGGACAGCCCACTATGGCTACACCTTC. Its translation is CASSRTAHYGYTF. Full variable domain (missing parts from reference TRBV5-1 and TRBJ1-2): KAGVTQTPRYLIKTRGQQVTLSCSPISGHRSVSWYQQTPGQGLQFLFEYFSETQRNKGNFPGRFSGRQFSNSRSEMNVSTLELGDSALYLCASSRTAHYGYTFGSGTRLTVV.

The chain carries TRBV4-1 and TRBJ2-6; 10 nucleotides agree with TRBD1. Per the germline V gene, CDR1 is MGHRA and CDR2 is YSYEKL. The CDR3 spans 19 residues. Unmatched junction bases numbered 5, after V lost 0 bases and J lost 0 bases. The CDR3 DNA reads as TGCGCCAGCAGCCAAGATTCGGGACAGGGGACCTCTGGGGCCAACGTCCTGACTTTC. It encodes CASSQDSGQGTSGANVLTF.

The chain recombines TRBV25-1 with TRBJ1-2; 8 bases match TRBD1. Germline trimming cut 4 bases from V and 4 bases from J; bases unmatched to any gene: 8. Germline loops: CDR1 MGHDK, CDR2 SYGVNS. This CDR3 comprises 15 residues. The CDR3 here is CASSGLGTGLYGYTF. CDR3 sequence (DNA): TGTGCCAGCAGTGGCCTCGGGACAGGCCTCTATGGCTACACCTTC.